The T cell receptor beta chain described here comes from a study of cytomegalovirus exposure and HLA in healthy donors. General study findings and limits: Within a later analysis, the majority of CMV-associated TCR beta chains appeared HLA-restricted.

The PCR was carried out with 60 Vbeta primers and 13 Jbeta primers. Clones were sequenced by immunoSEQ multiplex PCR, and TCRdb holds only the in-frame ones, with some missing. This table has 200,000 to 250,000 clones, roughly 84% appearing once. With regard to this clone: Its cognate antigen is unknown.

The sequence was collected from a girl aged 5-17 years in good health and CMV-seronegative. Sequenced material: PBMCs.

The CDR3 DNA reads TGTGCCAGCAGTTACTCGACCAGTGGACATCCCAACATTCAGTACTTC. Residues: CASSYSTSGHPNIQYF. J is TRBJ2-4 and V is TRBV6-5, with D possibly TRBD1 on 5 matching bases. The V end lost 0 bases, the J end lost 7 bases, and 16 bases lay between the germline ends. Germline CDR1 reads MNHEY; CDR2 reads SVGAGI. CDR3 size: 16 residues.